These T cell receptor beta chains were read from a single sample in a study of shared clonotypes between healthy human individuals. This table comes from immunoSEQ multiplex PCR, and its TCRdb copy is limited to in-frame clones, with some not included. The sample has roughly 1,800,000 clones; 85% to 95% are singletons. Sequenced material: naive CD8+ T cells sorted from blood. These receptors were collected from a man aged 18 to 30 in good health. CDR3s include the opening cysteine and the closing phenylalanine or tryptophan. A D gene is named only where the DNA matches it firmly. Where a row states a size, it is once, few, many or the class of an expanded clone; other rows omit it.

>TRBJ2-1|.|.|TRBV27
CASSLGIGPSNEQFF
TGTGCCAGCAGTTTAGGGATTGGCCCCAGCAATGAGCAGTTCTTC
>TRBJ2-2|TRBD2|.|TRBV12-5
CASGFQTSGRRYTGELFF
TGTGCTAGTGGTTTCCAGACTAGCGGACGACGATACACCGGGGAGCTGTTTTTT
>TRBJ1-6|TRBD1|.|TRBV10-3
CAISVDRDNNSPLHF
TGTGCCATCAGTGTGGACAGGGATAATAATTCACCCCTCCACTTT
>TRBJ2-5|.|.|TRBV10-3
CAIGNQRQGRETQYF
TGTGCCATCGGTAACCAAAGGCAGGGCCGGGAGACCCAGTACTTC
>TRBJ2-3|TRBD1|.|TRBV7-9
CASSSSDRVTDTQYF
TGTGCCAGCAGCTCTTCGGACAGGGTTACAGATACGCAGTATTTT
>TRBJ2-3|.|.|TRBV27
CASSLAYDTDTQYF
TGTGCCAGCAGCCTAGCGTACGACACAGATACGCAGTATTTT
>TRBJ2-3|.|.|TRBV9
CASSVGVSGVDTQYF
TGTGCCAGCAGCGTAGGGGTTAGCGGAGTAGATACGCAGTATTTT
>TRBJ2-7|TRBD2|.|TRBV19
CASSPGTSGFYEQYF
TGTGCCAGTAGTCCGGGGACTAGCGGGTTCTACGAGCAGTACTTC
>TRBJ1-2|.|.|TRBV6-5
CASSYQRANYGYTF
TGTGCCAGCAGTTATCAGAGAGCTAACTATGGCTACACCTTC
>TRBJ2-7|TRBD1|.|TRBV4-2
CASSQDRGTGELTYEQYF
TGTGCCAGCAGCCAAGATAGGGGTACAGGGGAACTTACCTACGAGCAGTACTTC
>TRBJ2-2|TRBD2|.|TRBV15
CATSPGGEGLGELFF
TGTGCCACCAGCCCGGGAGGGGAAGGGCTCGGGGAGCTGTTTTTT
>TRBJ1-1|.|.|TRBV20-1
CSAKGTNEAFF
TGCAGTGCTAAAGGGACAAATGAAGCTTTCTTT
>TRBJ2-7|.|.|TRBV6-1
CASSGDVSYVGEQYF
TGTGCCAGCAGTGGAGACGTATCCTACGTGGGAGAGCAGTACTTC
>TRBJ2-1|.|.|TRBV7-9
CASISWGSYNEQFF
TGTGCCAGCATCTCATGGGGGTCCTACAATGAGCAGTTCTTC
>TRBJ2-7|.|.|TRBV30
CAWSTAWGIEQYF
TGTGCCTGGAGTACCGCCTGGGGGATCGAGCAGTACTTC
>TRBJ2-7|.|.|TRBV7-9
CASSLETPEQYF
TGTGCCAGCAGCTTAGAGACGCCCGAGCAGTACTTC
>TRBJ2-1|TRBD1|.|TRBV4-1
CASSQEGTGQFF
TGCGCCAGCAGCCAAGAAGGGACAGGGCAGTTCTTC
>TRBJ2-2|.|.|TRBV6-5
CASSYSMGEVTGELFF
TGTGCCAGCAGTTACTCGATGGGCGAAGTCACCGGGGAGCTGTTTTTT
>TRBJ2-3|.|.|TRBV7-9
CASSLGEGDTQYF
TGTGCCAGCAGCCTCGGAGAAGGCGATACGCAGTATTTT
>TRBJ2-1|TRBD1|.|TRBV18
CASSPPGQGAAYEQFF
TGTGCCAGCTCACCACCGGGACAGGGGGCTGCATATGAGCAGTTCTTC
>TRBJ2-2|.|.|TRBV6-6
CASSLSMTGELFF
TGTGCCAGCAGTTTGAGCATGACCGGGGAGCTGTTTTTT
>TRBJ2-7|.|.|TRBV13
CASSSSTDAQYF
TGTGCCAGCAGCTCTTCGACAGACGCGCAGTACTTC
>TRBJ2-1|TRBD1|once|TRBV6-5
CASSSGTGVNEQFF
TGTGCCAGCAGTTCTGGGACAGGGGTCAATGAGCAGTTCTTC
>TRBJ2-1|.|.|TRBV7-9
CASSSLPNEQFF
TGTGCCAGCAGCTCACTACCCAATGAGCAGTTCTTC
>TRBJ2-7|TRBD2|.|TRBV11-3
CASSPGAGDFYEQYF
TGTGCCAGCAGCCCAGGAGCGGGAGATTTCTACGAGCAGTACTTC
>TRBJ1-1|TRBD1|.|TRBV6-5
CASIPQGAPGEAFF
TGTGCCAGCATTCCACAGGGGGCGCCGGGTGAAGCTTTCTTT
>TRBJ1-1|.|.|TRBV7-9
CASSNRAEAFF
TGTGCCAGCAGCAACAGGGCTGAAGCTTTCTTT
>TRBJ2-3|TRBD2|.|TRBV5-4
CASSPLAVQGTDTQYF
TGTGCCAGCAGCCCACTAGCGGTACAAGGCACAGATACGCAGTATTTT
>TRBJ1-6|.|.|TRBV10-2
CASSESEGYNSPLHF
TGCGCCAGCAGTGAGTCGGAGGGTTATAATTCACCCCTCCACTTT
>TRBJ1-2|TRBD1|.|TRBV5-1
CASSLVGTDYGYTF
TGCGCCAGCAGCTTGGTGGGGACAGACTATGGCTACACCTTC
>TRBJ2-2|TRBD1|.|TRBV27
CASSLLAGGADGELFF
TGTGCCAGCAGTTTATTGGCAGGGGGCGCGGACGGGGAGCTGTTTTTT
>TRBJ1-5|.|.|TRBV6-5
CASSPISNQPQHF
TGTGCCAGCAGTCCTATATCGAATCAGCCCCAGCATTTT
>TRBJ2-1|TRBD1|.|TRBV4-1
CASSQTGGKSEQFF
TGCGCCAGCAGCCAGACAGGGGGGAAGAGTGAGCAGTTCTTC
>TRBJ2-1|TRBD1|.|TRBV11-1
CASSFPRGRGHGEQFF
TGTGCCAGCAGCTTTCCCAGGGGGCGCGGTCATGGTGAGCAGTTCTTC
>TRBJ2-3|TRBD1|.|TRBV6-5
CASSYSVQGASVTQYF
TGTGCCAGCAGTTACTCGGTTCAGGGGGCATCGGTTACGCAGTATTTT
>TRBJ2-7|TRBD2|.|TRBV29-1
CSVEEAGDSSYEQYF
TGCAGCGTTGAAGAAGCGGGGGATAGCTCCTACGAGCAGTACTTC
>TRBJ2-7|TRBD1|.|TRBV27
CASSLIGGQGYEQYF
TGTGCCAGCAGTCTTATCGGAGGACAGGGCTACGAGCAGTACTTC
>TRBJ2-1|.|.|TRBV5-1
CASSLGDAIYNEQFF
TGCGCCAGCAGCTTGGGGGACGCGATTTACAATGAGCAGTTCTTC